Listed below are T cell receptor beta chains from one sample, sequenced in a study of human T cells and chemical hapten exposure. TCRdb reanalysed the RACE reads using MiXCR and keeps one entry per CDR3 protein. There are about 270,000 distinct CDR3 sequences in the sample; around 7.3% occur only once, and more than 1% lies in the top ten. The sequences come from whole blood, collected in connection with sensitization to the hapten diphenylcyclopropenone (DPC). The receptors were gathered from a young man with alopecia areata. Some clones in this sample may be carry-over from other donors' samples. The CDR3 runs from the conserved cysteine through the conserved F or W. D genes are given only for firm matches. Size is omitted from some rows. Given values are once, few, many or a class for expanded clones.

>TRBJ2-1|NA|TRBV29-1|few
TGCAGCGTCCACGATCAGGGGGGTCACAGCGGTGAGCAGTTCTTC
CSVHDQGGHSGEQFF
>TRBJ2-7|NA|TRBV20-1|once
TGCAGTGCTAGAGGGGGCCGAGACCGGCGCTACGAGCAGTACTTC
CSARGGRDRRYEQYF
>TRBJ1-1|TRBD1|TRBV5-1|many
TGCGCCAGCAGCTTCTACTCGACAGGGACGAACACTGAAGCTTTCTTT
CASSFYSTGTNTEAFF
>TRBJ2-7|TRBD2|TRBV5-6|once
TGTGCCAGCAGCTCAGGACTAGTACGGGCCTACGAGCAGTACTTC
CASSSGLVRAYEQYF
>TRBJ1-2|NA|TRBV6-2/TRBV6-3|NA
TGTGCCAGCACCCGAGCTAACTATGGCTACACCTTC
CASTRANYGYTF
>TRBJ1-5|NA|TRBV14|many
TGTGCCAGCAGCCACGGAAAACAGCCCCAGCATTTT
CASSHGKQPQHF
>TRBJ2-1|NA|TRBV4-1|few
TGCGCCAGCAGCCACCCCAGCGGTCTCCCCTACAATGAGCAGTTCTTC
CASSHPSGLPYNEQFF
>TRBJ1-5|NA|TRBV12-3/TRBV12-4|NA
TGTGCCAGCAGTTTGTCAGCGGGAGAGGGGAGTCAGCCCCAGCATTTT
CASSLSAGEGSQPQHF
>TRBJ2-3|NA|TRBV28|NA
TGTGCCAGCAGTTTATACCAGGGACCGTTCACAGATACGCAGTATTTT
CASSLYQGPFTDTQYF
>TRBJ2-1|NA|TRBV3-1|NA
TGTGCCAGCAGCCCGAAGCGGACACCGAGCTACAATGAGCAGTTCTTC
CASSPKRTPSYNEQFF
>TRBJ2-1|NA|TRBV29-1|few
TGCAGCGTTGAAGTCACCTACAATGAGCAGTTCTTC
CSVEVTYNEQFF
>TRBJ2-1|TRBD2|TRBV6-5|many
TGTGCCAGCAGTACAATAGCGGGGTTATTAAATGAGCAGTTCTTC
CASSTIAGLLNEQFF
>TRBJ2-3|TRBD2|TRBV4-3|few
TGCGCCAGCAGCCAAGATGGGACGGGGGGGTCTTCAGATACGCAGTATTTT
CASSQDGTGGSSDTQYF
>TRBJ1-6|TRBD1|TRBV7-2|many
TGTGCCAGCAGTCCCCCAGGGGGTCCCTATAATTCACCCCTCCACTTT
CASSPPGGPYNSPLHF